This record covers a single T cell receptor (beta chain). Its antigen is currently unknown. Trimming removed 3 bases from V and 5 bases from J, with 15 bases in between. This CDR3 is built from 15 residues. Germline lookup yields CDR1 MDHEN and CDR2 SYDVKM. The data derive from a study of identical twins. Unique molecular identifiers were in the cDNA, with template-switch universal primer binding. TCRdb reprocessed the 5' RACE reads via MiXCR and lists one record per CDR3 protein. The repertoire includes some 660,000 distinct CDR3 sequences, 8.5% to 9% of them detected once, and around 0.98% sits in the top ten. Regarding the study as a whole: Part of the zero-insertion signal could reflect confounding by invariant MAIT and iNKT cells.

The sample also formed part of further work on yellow fever vaccine responses in identical twins.

The rearrangement links TRBV28 to TRBJ2-3; D possibly corresponds to TRBD2 (6 bases). This clonotype originated in a young woman in good health. Sequenced: PBMCs. CDR3 region: CASSLNYQGGDTQYF. CDR3 bases: TGTGCCAGCAGTTTGAATTACCAGGGAGGAGATACGCAGTATTTT.